This T cell receptor (beta chain) is drawn from a study of T cells in Graves' hyperthyroidism and ophthalmopathy. V lost 5 bases to trimming and J lost 2 bases, with 13 bases between them. The CDR3 sequence is 15 residues long. CDR1 and CDR2 (germline): SGHTA, FQGNSA. Amplified regions were TCR beta CDR3 sequences from RNA transcripts. The HTBI primer set served for first-round RT-PCR of the TCR CDR3. Using its own MiXCR run on the multiplex PCR reads, TCRdb lists one record per CDR3 protein. The table includes approximately 640,000 distinct CDR3 sequences, about 45% detected once. The chain has TRBV7-2 and TRBJ1-5, with a tentative D call TRBD1 (5 bases). Specimen: peripheral blood or thyroid tissue (not recorded which). This TCR was sampled from an adult man with Graves' disease, either hyperthyroidism or ophthalmopathy (not recorded which). The CDR3 loop is CASSAGEWGNQPQHF. The CDR3 bases are TGTGCCAGCAGCGCGGGGGAATGGGGCAATCAGCCCCAGCATTTT.